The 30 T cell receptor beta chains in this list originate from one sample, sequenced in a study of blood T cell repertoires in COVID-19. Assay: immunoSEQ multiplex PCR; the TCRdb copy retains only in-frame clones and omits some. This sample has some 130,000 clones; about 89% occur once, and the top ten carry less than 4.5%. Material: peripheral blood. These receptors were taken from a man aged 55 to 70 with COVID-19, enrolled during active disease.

DNA for the CDR3: TGCGCCAGCAGCTTGGAAACAGGGGGGAGTGAGCAGTACTTC. Amino acid sequence: CASSLETGGSEQYF. The gene calls are TRBV5-1 and TRBJ2-7; 8 bases are shared with TRBD1. V lost 0 bases and J lost 7; bases outside the gene matches: 6. Germline V lookup: CDR1 SGHRS, CDR2 YFSETQ. The CDR3 length is 14 residues.

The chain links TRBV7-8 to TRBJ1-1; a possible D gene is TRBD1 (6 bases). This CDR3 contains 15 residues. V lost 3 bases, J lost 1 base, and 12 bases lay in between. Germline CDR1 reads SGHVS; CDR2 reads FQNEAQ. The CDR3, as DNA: TGTGCCAGCAGCTTGGACAGTTGGGGGAACACTGAAGCTTTCTTT. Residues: CASSLDSWGNTEAFF.

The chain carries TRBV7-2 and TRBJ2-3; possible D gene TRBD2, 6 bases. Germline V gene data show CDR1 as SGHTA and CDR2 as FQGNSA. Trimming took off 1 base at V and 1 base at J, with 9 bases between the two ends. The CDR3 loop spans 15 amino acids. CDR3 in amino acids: CASSLGGVGTDTQYF. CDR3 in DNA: TGTGCCAGCAGCTTAGGCGGGGTAGGCACAGATACGCAGTATTTT. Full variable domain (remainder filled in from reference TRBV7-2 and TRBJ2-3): GAGVSQSPSNKVTEKGKDVELRCDPISGHTALYWYRQSLGQGLEFLIYFQGNSAPDKSGLPSDRFSAERTGGSVSTLTIQRTQQEDSAVYLCASSLGGVGTDTQYFGPGTRLTVL.

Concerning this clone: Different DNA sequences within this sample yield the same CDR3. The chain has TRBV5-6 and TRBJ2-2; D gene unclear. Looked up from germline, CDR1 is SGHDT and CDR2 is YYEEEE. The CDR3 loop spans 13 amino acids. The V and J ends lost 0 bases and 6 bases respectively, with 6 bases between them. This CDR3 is CASSLAGPGELFF. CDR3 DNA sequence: TGTGCCAGCAGCTTGGCAGGCCCCGGGGAGCTGTTTTTT.

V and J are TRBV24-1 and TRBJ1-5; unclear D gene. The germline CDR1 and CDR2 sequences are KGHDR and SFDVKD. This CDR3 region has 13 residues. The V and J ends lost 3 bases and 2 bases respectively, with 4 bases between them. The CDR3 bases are TGTGCCACCAGTGATAGCGGCAATCAGCCCCAGCATTTT. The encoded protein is CATSDSGNQPQHF.

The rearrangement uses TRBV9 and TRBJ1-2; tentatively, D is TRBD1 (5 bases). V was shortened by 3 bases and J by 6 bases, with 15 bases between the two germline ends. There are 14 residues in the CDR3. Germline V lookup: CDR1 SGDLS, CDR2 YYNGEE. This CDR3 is CASSATGLRDGYTF. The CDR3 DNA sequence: TGTGCCAGCAGCGCCACGGGACTGCGGGATGGCTACACCTTC.

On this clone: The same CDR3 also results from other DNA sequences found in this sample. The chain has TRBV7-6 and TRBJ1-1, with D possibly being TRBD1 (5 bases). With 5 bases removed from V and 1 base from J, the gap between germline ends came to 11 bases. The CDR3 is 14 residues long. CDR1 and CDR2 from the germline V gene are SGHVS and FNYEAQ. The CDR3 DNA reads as TGTGCCAGCAGCCTAACGGGGGGGAACACTGAAGCTTTCTTT. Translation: CASSLTGGNTEAFF.

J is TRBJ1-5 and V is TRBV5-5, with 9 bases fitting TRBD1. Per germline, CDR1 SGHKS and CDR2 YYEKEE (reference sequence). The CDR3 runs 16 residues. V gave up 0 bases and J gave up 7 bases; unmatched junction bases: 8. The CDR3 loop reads CASSLVGQGAWQPQHF. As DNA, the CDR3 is TGTGCCAGCAGCTTGGTGGGACAGGGAGCCTGGCAGCCCCAGCATTTT.

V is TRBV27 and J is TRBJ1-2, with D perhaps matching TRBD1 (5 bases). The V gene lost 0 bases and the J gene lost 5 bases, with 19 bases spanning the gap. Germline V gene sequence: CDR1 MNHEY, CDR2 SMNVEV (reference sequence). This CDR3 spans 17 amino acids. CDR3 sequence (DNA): TGTGCCAGCAGTTTATCGGATGTGGGGGGAAGGGGTTATGGCTACACCTTC. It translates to CASSLSDVGGRGYGYTF.

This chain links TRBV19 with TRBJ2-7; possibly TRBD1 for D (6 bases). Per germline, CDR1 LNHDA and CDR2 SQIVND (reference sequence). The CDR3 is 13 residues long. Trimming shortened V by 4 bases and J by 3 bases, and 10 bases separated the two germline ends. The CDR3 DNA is TGTGCCAGTAGTAGAACAGGGTTCTACGAGCAGTACTTC. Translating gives CASSRTGFYEQYF.

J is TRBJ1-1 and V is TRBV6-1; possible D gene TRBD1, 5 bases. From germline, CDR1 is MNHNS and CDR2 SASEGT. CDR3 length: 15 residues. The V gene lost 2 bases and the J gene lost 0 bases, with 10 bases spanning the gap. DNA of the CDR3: TGTGCCAGCAGTGAAAGGGGCCAGATGAACACTGAAGCTTTCTTT. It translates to CASSERGQMNTEAFF.

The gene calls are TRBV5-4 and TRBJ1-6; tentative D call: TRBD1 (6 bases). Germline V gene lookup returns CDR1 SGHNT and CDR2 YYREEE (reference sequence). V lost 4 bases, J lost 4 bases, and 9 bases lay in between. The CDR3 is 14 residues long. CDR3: CASSTQGYNSPLHF. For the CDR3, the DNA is TGTGCCAGCAGCACGCAGGGGTATAATTCACCCCTCCACTTT. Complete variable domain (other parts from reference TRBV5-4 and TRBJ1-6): ETGVTQSPTHLIKTRGQQVTLRCSSQSGHNTVSWYQQALGQGPQFIFQYYREEENGRGNFPPRFSGLQFPNYSSELNVNALELDDSALYLCASSTQGYNSPLHFGNGTRLTVT.

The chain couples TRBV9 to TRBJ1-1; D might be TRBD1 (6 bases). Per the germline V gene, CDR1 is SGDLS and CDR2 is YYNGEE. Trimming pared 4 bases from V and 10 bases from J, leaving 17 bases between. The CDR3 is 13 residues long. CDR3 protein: CASSPPRGGLAFF. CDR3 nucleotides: TGTGCCAGCAGCCCCCCCCGGGGGGGGCTAGCTTTCTTT.

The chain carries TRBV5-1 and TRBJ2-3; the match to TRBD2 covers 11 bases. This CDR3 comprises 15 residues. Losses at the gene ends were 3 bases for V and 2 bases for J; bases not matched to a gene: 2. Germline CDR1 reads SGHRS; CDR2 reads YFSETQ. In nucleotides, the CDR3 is TGCGCCAGCAGCTGGACTAGCGGGTACACAGATACGCAGTATTTT. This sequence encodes CASSWTSGYTDTQYF.

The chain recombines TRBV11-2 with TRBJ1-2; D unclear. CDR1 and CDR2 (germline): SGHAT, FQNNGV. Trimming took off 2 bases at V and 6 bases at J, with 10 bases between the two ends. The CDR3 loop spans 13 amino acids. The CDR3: CASSLSNTDGYTF. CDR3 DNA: TGTGCCAGCAGCTTATCGAACACCGATGGCTACACCTTC.

This CDR3 is CASSQEGRGYGYTF. CDR3 nucleotide sequence: TGCGCCAGCAGCCAAGAGGGCCGGGGGTATGGCTACACCTTC. This sequence joins TRBV4-1 and TRBJ1-2; TRBD1 is a possible D gene (5 bases). V was cut by 0 bases and J by 5 bases, with 10 bases left in between. The CDR3 contains 14 residues. The germline CDR1 and CDR2 sequences are MGHRA and YSYEKL.

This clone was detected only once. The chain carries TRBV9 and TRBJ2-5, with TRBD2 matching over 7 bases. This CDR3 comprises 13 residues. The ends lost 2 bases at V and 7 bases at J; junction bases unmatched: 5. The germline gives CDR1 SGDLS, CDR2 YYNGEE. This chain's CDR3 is CASSVTSHGTQYF. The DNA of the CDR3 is TGTGCCAGCAGCGTGACTAGCCATGGGACCCAGTACTTC. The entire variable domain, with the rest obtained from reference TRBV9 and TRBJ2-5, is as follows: DSGVTQTPKHLITATGQRVTLRCSPRSGDLSVYWYQQSLDQGLQFLIQYYNGEERAKGNILERFSAQQFPDLHSELNLSSLELGDSALYFCASSVTSHGTQYFGPGTRLLVL.

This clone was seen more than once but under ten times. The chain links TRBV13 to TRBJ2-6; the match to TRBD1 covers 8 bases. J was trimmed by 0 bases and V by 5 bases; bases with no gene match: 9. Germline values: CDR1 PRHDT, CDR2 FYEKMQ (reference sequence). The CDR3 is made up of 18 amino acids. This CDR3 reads CASSLGQAILSGANVLTF. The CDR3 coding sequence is TGTGCCAGCAGCCTGGGACAGGCGATCCTCTCTGGGGCCAACGTCCTGACTTTC.

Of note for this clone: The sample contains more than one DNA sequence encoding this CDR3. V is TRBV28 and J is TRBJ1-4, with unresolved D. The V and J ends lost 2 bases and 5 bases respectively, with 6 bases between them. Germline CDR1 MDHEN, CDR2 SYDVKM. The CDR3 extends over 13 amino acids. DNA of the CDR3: TGTGCCAGCAGTTTAGGGCAGAATGAAAAACTGTTTTTT. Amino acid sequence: CASSLGQNEKLFF. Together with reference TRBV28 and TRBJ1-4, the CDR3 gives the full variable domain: DVKVTQSSRYLVKRTGEKVFLECVQDMDHENMFWYRQDPGLGLRLIYFSYDVKMKEKGDIPEGYSVSREKKERFSLILESASTNQTSMYLCASSLGQNEKLFFGSGTQLSVL.

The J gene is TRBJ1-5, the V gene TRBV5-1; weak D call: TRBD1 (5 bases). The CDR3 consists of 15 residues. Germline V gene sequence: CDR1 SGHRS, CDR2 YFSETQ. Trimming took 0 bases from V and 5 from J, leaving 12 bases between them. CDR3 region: CASSLAGFSDQPQHF. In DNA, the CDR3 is TGCGCCAGCAGCTTGGCAGGGTTCTCGGATCAGCCCCAGCATTTT.

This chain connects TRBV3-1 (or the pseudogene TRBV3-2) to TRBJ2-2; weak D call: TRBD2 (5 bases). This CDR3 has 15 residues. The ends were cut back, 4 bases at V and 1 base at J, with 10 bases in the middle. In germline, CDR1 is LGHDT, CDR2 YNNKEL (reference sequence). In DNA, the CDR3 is TGTGCCAGCAGCCCGCGGGCAGGGAACACCGGGGAGCTGTTTTTT. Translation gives CASSPRAGNTGELFF.

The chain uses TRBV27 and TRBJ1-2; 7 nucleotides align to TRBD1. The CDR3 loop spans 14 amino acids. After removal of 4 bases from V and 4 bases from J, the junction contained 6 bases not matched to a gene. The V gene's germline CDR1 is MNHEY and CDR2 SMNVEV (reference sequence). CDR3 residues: CASSSSGTVYGYTF. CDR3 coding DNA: TGTGCCAGCAGTTCTTCCGGGACAGTCTATGGCTACACCTTC.

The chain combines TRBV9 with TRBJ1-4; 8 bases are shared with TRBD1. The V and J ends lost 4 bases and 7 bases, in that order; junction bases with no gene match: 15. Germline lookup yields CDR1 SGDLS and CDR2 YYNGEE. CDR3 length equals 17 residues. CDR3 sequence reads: CASSLGTGMGVSEKLFF. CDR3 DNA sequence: TGTGCCAGCAGCTTAGGGACAGGTATGGGGGTGAGTGAAAAACTGTTTTTT.

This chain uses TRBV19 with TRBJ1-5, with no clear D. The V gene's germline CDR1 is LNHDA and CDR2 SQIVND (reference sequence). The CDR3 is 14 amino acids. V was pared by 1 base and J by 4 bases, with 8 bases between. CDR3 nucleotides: TGTGCCAGTAGTATAGTGGAACAGAATCAGCCCCAGCATTTT. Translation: CASSIVEQNQPQHF.

For the CDR3, the DNA is TGCGCCAGCAGCCCAGGACAGGGGGCCTACAATGAGCAGTTCTTC. Protein product: CASSPGQGAYNEQFF. The chain uses TRBV4-3 and TRBJ2-1, with 10 bases matching TRBD1. Germline V lookup: CDR1 LGHNA, CDR2 YSLEER. CDR3 length equals 15 residues. V lost 4 bases to trimming and J lost 2 bases; unmatched junction nucleotides: 2.

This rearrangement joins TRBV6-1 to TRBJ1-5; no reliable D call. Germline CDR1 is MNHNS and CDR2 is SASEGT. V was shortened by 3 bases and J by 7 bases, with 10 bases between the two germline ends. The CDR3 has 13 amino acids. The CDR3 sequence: CASSDGPQQPQHF. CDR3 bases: TGTGCCAGCAGTGATGGGCCGCAACAGCCCCAGCATTTT.

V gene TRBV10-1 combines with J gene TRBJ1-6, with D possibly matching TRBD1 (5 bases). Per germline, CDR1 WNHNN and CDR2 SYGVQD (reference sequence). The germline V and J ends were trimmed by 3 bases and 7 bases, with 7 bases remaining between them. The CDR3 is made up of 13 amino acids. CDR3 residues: CASSEAGNSPLHF. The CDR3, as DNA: TGCGCCAGCAGTGAAGCAGGGAATTCACCCCTCCACTTT.

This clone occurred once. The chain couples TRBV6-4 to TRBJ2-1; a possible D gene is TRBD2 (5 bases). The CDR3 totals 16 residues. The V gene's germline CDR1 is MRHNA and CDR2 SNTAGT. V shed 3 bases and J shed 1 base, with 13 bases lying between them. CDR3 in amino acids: CASSDSGFPSYNEQFF. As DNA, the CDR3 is TGTGCCAGCAGTGATTCGGGGTTCCCATCCTACAATGAGCAGTTCTTC.

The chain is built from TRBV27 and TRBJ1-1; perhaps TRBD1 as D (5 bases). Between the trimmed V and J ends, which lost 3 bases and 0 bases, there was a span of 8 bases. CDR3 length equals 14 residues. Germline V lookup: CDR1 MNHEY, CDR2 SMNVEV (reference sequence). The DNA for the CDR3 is TGTGCCAGCAGTTTTTCCAGGGTGAACACTGAAGCTTTCTTT. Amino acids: CASSFSRVNTEAFF.

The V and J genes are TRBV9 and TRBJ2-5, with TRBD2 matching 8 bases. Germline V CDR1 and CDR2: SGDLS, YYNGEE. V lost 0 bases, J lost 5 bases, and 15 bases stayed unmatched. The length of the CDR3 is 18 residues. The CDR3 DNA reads TGTGCCAGCAGCGTAGGTGGTAGCGGGGCCGTATTTGGGGAGACCCAGTACTTC. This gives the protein CASSVGGSGAVFGETQYF.